These 18 T cell receptor beta chains were all obtained from the same sample, sequenced in a study of T cell changes during pregnancy in multiple sclerosis. Profiled with immunoSEQ multiplex PCR; TCRdb holds only in-frame clones, not every one. The table records 40,000 to 45,000 clones, 75% to 95% of them present only once. This specimen was CD4+ T cells from peripheral blood mononuclear cells, taken before pregnancy. The receptors here all came from a female donor with multiple sclerosis, enrolled in a pregnancy study.

The chain joins TRBV2 to TRBJ1-2; D perhaps matches TRBD1 (6 bases). This CDR3 is 12 amino acids long. CDR1 and CDR2 (germline): SNHLY, FYNNEI. Between the trimmed V and J ends, which lost 4 bases and 4 bases, there was a span of 7 bases. CDR3: CASSGQAYGYTF. CDR3 bases: TGTGCCAGCAGTGGACAGGCCTATGGCTACACCTTC.

V is TRBV5-1 and J is TRBJ2-5, with 9 bases matching TRBD1. Looked up from germline, CDR1 is SGHRS and CDR2 is YFSETQ. CDR3 length: 15 amino acids. V gave up 4 bases and J gave up 2 bases; unmatched junction bases: 6. CDR3 sequence reads: CASSTLGTGQETQYF. The CDR3 DNA is TGCGCCAGCAGCACCCTCGGGACAGGGCAAGAGACCCAGTACTTC.

This clone is a singleton in its sample. The chain couples TRBV2 to TRBJ1-1, with 8 bases lining up with TRBD1. This CDR3 comprises 17 residues. The germline V gene encodes CDR1 SNHLY and CDR2 FYNNEI. The J segment lost 1 base and the V segment lost 3 bases, leaving 10 bases of the junction unmatched. As DNA, the CDR3 is TGTGCCAGCAGTGAGACTGGGACAGGACCCCCGAACACTGAAGCTTTCTTT. Protein sequence: CASSETGTGPPNTEAFF.

The chain recombines TRBV5-4 with TRBJ1-6; a weak D match, TRBD1 (6 bases). The germline gives CDR1 SGHNT, CDR2 YYREEE (reference sequence). The V end lost 1 base, the J end lost 10 bases, and 18 bases lay between the germline ends. The CDR3 is made up of 16 amino acids. For the CDR3, the DNA is TGTGCCAGCAGCTTGATGGAAGGGGGAAGGGGATCACCCCTCCACTTT. As protein: CASSLMEGGRGSPLHF. The full variable domain, in which reference TRBV5-4 and TRBJ1-6 provide the parts outside the CDR3, is ETGVTQSPTHLIKTRGQQVTLRCSSQSGHNTVSWYQQALGQGPQFIFQYYREEENGRGNFPPRFSGLQFPNYSSELNVNALELDDSALYLCASSLMEGGRGSPLHFGNGTRLTVT.

The chain combines TRBV27 with TRBJ1-5; D might be TRBD1 (6 bases). V was shortened by 6 bases and J by 6 bases, with 15 bases between the two germline ends. Looked up from germline, CDR1 is MNHEY and CDR2 is SMNVEV (reference sequence). CDR3 length: 14 residues. CDR3 in DNA: TGTGCCAGCAGGGAAGGGGGTGAAGGTCAGCCCCAGCATTTT. Translation: CASREGGEGQPQHF.

This chain joins TRBV2 and TRBJ1-4; D ambiguous. V lost 7 bases to trimming and J lost 0 bases, with 6 bases between them. This CDR3 is 13 amino acids long. The germline gives CDR1 SNHLY, CDR2 FYNNEI. CDR3 sequence: CASTRATNEKLFF. CDR3 sequence (DNA): TGTGCCAGCACGAGGGCAACTAATGAAAAACTGTTTTTT.

The rearrangement links TRBV7-9 to TRBJ1-1, with 7 nucleotides matching TRBD1. The CDR3 totals 15 residues. Per the germline V gene, CDR1 is SEHNR and CDR2 is FQNEAQ (reference sequence). The ends lost 1 base at V and 2 bases at J; junction bases unmatched: 4. The CDR3 nucleotides are TGTGCCAGCAGCTTAGGGGGGACAGAAAACACTGAAGCTTTCTTT. It yields the protein CASSLGGTENTEAFF.

This CDR3 reads CASSPDKYRLDEQFF. The DNA for the CDR3 is TGTGCCAGCTCACCTGACAAATATAGGCTCGATGAGCAGTTCTTC. This sequence joins TRBV18 and TRBJ2-1; D is uncertain. The CDR3 length is 15 residues. V shed 3 bases and J shed 8 bases, with 17 bases lying between them. Looked up from germline, CDR1 is KGHSH and CDR2 is LQKENI. Together with reference TRBV18 and TRBJ2-1, the CDR3 gives the full variable domain: NAGVMQNPRHLVRRRGQEARLRCSPMKGHSHVYWYRQLPEEGLKFMVYLQKENIIDESGMPKERFSAEFPKEGPSILRIQQVVRGDSAAYFCASSPDKYRLDEQFFGPGTRLTVL.

CDR3 in DNA: TGTGCCAGCAGCGCGACTAGCGGGAGGGTAGGCGAGCAGTACTTC. Amino acid sequence: CASSATSGRVGEQYF. V is TRBV9 and J is TRBJ2-7, with TRBD2 matching over 14 bases. The CDR3 length is 15 residues. V lost 3 bases and J lost 6; bases outside the gene matches: 5. Germline V gene data show CDR1 as SGDLS and CDR2 as YYNGEE.

This chain connects TRBV28 to TRBJ2-6, with D possibly TRBD1 on 6 matching bases. Trimming left V 4 bases short and J 2 bases short, with 18 bases between. This CDR3 comprises 18 residues. The germline CDR1 and CDR2 sequences are MDHEN and SYDVKM. In nucleotides, the CDR3 is TGTGCCAGCAGTTCCTCGGCGGACAGTTTGACTGGGGCCAACGTCCTGACTTTC. Protein: CASSSSADSLTGANVLTF.

The genes are TRBV6-5 and TRBJ1-1; 7 positions agree with TRBD1. The CDR3 spans 14 residues. Trimming cost V 2 bases and J 4 bases; bases outside gene matches: 4. Germline CDR1 is MNHEY and CDR2 is SVGAGI. The DNA for the CDR3 is TGTGCCAGCAGTTACGCAGGGGGAAGCACTGAAGCTTTCTTT. This sequence encodes CASSYAGGSTEAFF.

The CDR3, as DNA: TGTGCCAGCAGCCATCCGACAGGGGGCTACACTGAAGCTTTCTTT. The encoded protein is CASSHPTGGYTEAFF. The rearrangement links TRBV7-9 to TRBJ1-1; the match to TRBD1 covers 10 bases. The CDR3 covers 15 residues. Germline CDR1 reads SEHNR; CDR2 reads FQNEAQ (reference sequence). V gave up 5 bases and J gave up 3 bases; unmatched junction bases: 6.

The V call is TRBV19, the J call TRBJ1-1; D not resolved. Per germline, CDR1 LNHDA and CDR2 SQIVND (reference sequence). The CDR3 spans 11 residues. V was pared by 4 bases and J by 8 bases, with 8 bases between. CDR3 bases: TGTGCCAGTAGTAAAACTTGGGAAGCTTTCTTT. Its translation: CASSKTWEAFF.

This rearrangement joins TRBV5-5 to TRBJ2-2; TRBD2 matches at 7 bases. The junction had 12 bases not matched to a gene; V was cut back by 4 bases and J by 3 bases. CDR3 length: 17 amino acids. The germline V gene encodes CDR1 SGHKS and CDR2 YYEKEE (reference sequence). The CDR3 DNA reads as TGTGCCAGCAGCCCCTGGGGGGGAACAGGCTACACCGGGGAGCTGTTTTTT. Protein product: CASSPWGGTGYTGELFF.

The rearrangement links TRBV27 to TRBJ1-2; D may be TRBD1 (6 bases). This CDR3 contains 14 residues. V lost 6 bases to trimming and J lost 2 bases, with 13 bases between them. The germline V gene has CDR1 MNHEY and CDR2 SMNVEV (reference sequence). In nucleotides, the CDR3 is TGTGCCAGCAGGAGTCAGGGGAAAAACTATGGCTACACCTTC. Its protein is CASRSQGKNYGYTF.

DNA of the CDR3: TGTGCCAGCAGTGAAGGGGGCAGGTATGGCTACACCTTC. Amino acids: CASSEGGRYGYTF. The chain is built from TRBV25-1 and TRBJ1-2; weak D call: TRBD1 (6 bases). CDR1 and CDR2 from the germline V gene are MGHDK and SYGVNS. Trimming pared 2 bases from V and 5 bases from J, leaving 9 bases between. The CDR3 length is 13 residues.

This CDR3 reads CASSQDLGPNQPQHF. The CDR3 DNA reads as TGCGCCAGCAGCCAAGATCTGGGGCCAAATCAGCCCCAGCATTTT. This chain joins TRBV4-3 and TRBJ1-5, with D perhaps matching TRBD1 (5 bases). Between the trimmed V and J ends, which lost 0 bases and 4 bases, there was a span of 10 bases. Germline loops: CDR1 LGHNA, CDR2 YSLEER. The CDR3 sequence is 15 residues long.

The chain links TRBV5-4 to TRBJ1-1; tentative D call: TRBD1 (6 bases). The CDR3 extends over 14 amino acids. Trimming removed 2 bases from V and 4 bases from J, with 12 bases in between. Germline V lookup: CDR1 SGHNT, CDR2 YYREEE (reference sequence). CDR3 region: CASSFGGGSTEAFF. CDR3 nucleotides: TGTGCCAGCAGCTTCGGGGGCGGGAGCACTGAAGCTTTCTTT.